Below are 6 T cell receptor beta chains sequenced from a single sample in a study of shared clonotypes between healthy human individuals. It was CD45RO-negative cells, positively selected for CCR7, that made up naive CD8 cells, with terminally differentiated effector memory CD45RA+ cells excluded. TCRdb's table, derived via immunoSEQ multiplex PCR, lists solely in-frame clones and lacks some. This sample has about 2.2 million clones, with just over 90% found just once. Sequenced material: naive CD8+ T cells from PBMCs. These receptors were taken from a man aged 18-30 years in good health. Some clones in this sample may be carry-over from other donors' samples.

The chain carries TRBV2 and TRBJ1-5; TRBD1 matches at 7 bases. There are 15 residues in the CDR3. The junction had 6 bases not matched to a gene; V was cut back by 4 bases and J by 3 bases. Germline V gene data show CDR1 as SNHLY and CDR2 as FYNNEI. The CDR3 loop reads CASSVDRENNQPQHF. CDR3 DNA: TGTGCCAGCAGTGTAGACAGGGAAAACAATCAGCCCCAGCATTTT.

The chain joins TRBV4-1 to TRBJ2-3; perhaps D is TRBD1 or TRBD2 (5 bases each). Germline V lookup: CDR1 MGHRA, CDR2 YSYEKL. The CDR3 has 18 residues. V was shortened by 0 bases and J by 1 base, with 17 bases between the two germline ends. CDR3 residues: CASSQDLGVRGGTDTQYF. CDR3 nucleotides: TGCGCCAGCAGCCAAGATCTGGGGGTTCGGGGAGGCACAGATACGCAGTATTTT.

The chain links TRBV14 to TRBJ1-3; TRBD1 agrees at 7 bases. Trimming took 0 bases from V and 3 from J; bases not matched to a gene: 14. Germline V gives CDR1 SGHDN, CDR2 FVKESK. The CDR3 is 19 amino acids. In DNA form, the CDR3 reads TGTGCCAGCAGCCAAGATTTTAAGGGACAGTCACAACTTGGAAACACCATATATTTT. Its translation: CASSQDFKGQSQLGNTIYF.

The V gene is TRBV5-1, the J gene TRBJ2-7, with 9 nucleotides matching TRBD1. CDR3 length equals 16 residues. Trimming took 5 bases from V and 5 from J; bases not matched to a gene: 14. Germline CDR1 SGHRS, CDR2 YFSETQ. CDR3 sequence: CASRLQTGTGLNEQYF. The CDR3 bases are TGCGCCAGCAGACTCCAGACCGGGACAGGGCTGAACGAGCAGTACTTC.

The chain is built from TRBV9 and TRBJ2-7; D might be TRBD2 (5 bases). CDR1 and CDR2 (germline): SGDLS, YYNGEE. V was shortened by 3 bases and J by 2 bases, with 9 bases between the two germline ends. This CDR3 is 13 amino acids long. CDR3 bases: TGTGCCAGCAGCGGACGGGGTACCTACGAGCAGTACTTC. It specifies CASSGRGTYEQYF.

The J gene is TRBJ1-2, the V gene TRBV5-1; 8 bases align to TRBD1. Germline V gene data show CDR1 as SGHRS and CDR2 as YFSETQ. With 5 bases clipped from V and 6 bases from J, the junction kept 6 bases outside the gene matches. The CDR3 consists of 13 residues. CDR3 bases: TGCGCCAGCAGTTTAACAGGGGGTGATGGCTACACCTTC. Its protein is CASSLTGGDGYTF.